Listed here is a single T cell receptor beta chain. This receptor's antigen is unknown. No base-level quality is on record; no much larger clone is a single base apart. Libraries were prepared through the immunoSEQ multiplex PCR assay. Drawn from immuneACCESS, this table holds only the in-frame rearrangements with V and J called that TCRdb kept. Clones are partly lost; checked studies trace under half to an unresolved V gene and leave the rest unexplained. The sample table contains 630,000 or so clones; only one count was recorded for 70% to 90% of them. Just under 0.0095% of the sample is taken by the ten largest. These data originate in a study of shared T cell receptors in the human thymus (dated by TCRdb to the early 2020s). For the wider study: The study examined how the human thymus generates shared, self-reactive T-cell receptor alpha chains.

Trimming accounts for 8 bases at V and 6 bases at J, while the number of junction bases matched to no gene is 5. The CDR3 runs 13 residues from the cysteine to the phenylalanine. CDR3 DNA is the only sequence kept; it has 39 bases, read in frame from the first base. The germline V gene provides CDR1 ENHRY and CDR2 SYGVKD. The data were also submitted as part of a second study, on human thymus T cells. The second study's authors report: Immunologically healthy infants undergoing open corrective cardiac surgery for congenital heart defects in Finland were used as donors. The thymus tissue came from surgical resects taken out during corrective cardiac surgery. Usage of V and J gene segments appeared to be biased in both the thymic and the peripheral blood repertoires. The related research reported highly overlapping thymic TCR repertoires among unrelated individuals. The study characterized TCR alpha and beta repertoires from under 10 infant thymus samples and four related peripheral blood samples. The cohort included over five male and a couple of female infants, with donor ages spanning 7 to 244 days. Thymocytes were released mechanically from tissue and stored at -70 °C as pellets of about 9-32 million cells. Genomic DNA was extracted from frozen cell pellets with a QIAsymphony instrument. Using the immunoSEQ multiplex PCR assay, the TCRB and TCRAD loci were amplified from a standardized quantity of quality-controlled genomic DNA. The amplicons spanned the V(D)J region and were long enough to cover the CDR3 and allow V and J genes to be identified. The commercial immunoSEQ service was used to sequence amplicons on an Illumina platform. Corrections for primer bias and sequencing errors followed previously described methods, while TCRAD and TCRB definitions were based on the IMGT database. Analysis of the repertoires was done with immunoSEQ Analyzer 3.0 and VDJTools and included basic statistics, V/J segment usage, diversity estimates, rarefaction and pairwise overlap. Diversity was estimated using the Chao1, ChaoE, Efron-Thisted, Shannon and inverse Simpson indices, and was also estimated on datasets down-sampled to the size of the smallest sample. Repertoire overlap was assessed by strict matching of CDR3 nucleotide sequence, V gene and J gene, and clustering was done by Jaccard-based multidimensional scaling. On average, about 810,000 unique TCRB clonotypes were obtained from thymus samples, compared with about 84,000 from blood samples.

The TCR was taken from a boy under two years old with a congenital heart defect. Donor details come from another sample of the same person, matched by shared clones. This chain is built from TRBV10-3 and TRBJ2-1, and TRBD1 aligns with 9 junction nucleotides. Sequencing was performed on thymocytes. The CDR3 corresponds to CAIDGQGSNEQFF. The sequenced DNA is TGTGCCATCGATGGACAGGGGAGCAATGAGCAGTTCTTC.